The rows below give T cell receptor beta chains drawn from one sample of a study of STAT3 mutations in large granular lymphocyte leukemia. Assay: immunoSEQ multiplex PCR; the TCRdb copy retains only in-frame clones and omits some. The top ten hold 30% of the sample, which has roughly 30,000 clones, about 83% seen once. The sequenced sample was peripheral blood mononuclear cells. The receptor source for this set is a woman aged 45-65 years with T-cell large granular lymphocyte leukemia. Some clones in this sample may be carry-over from other donors' samples. Each CDR3 is given without its conserved first and last residue. The order of the fields is J gene, V gene, CDR3 protein.

J: TRBJ2-5
V: TRBV27
CDR3: ASSGRTFGETQY

J: TRBJ2-7
V: TRBV4-3
CDR3: ASSQYWRTGGLYEQY

J: TRBJ2-7
V: TRBV9
CDR3: ASSTTDSYEQY

J: TRBJ2-1
V: TRBV29-1
CDR3: SVDYASSYNEQF

J: TRBJ1-2
V: TRBV7-9
CDR3: ASIPLTENYGYT

J: TRBJ2-7
V: TRBV7-2
CDR3: ASSLGRGRRTSPYEQY

J: TRBJ1-2
V: TRBV5-1
CDR3: ASSRLGQGNYGYT

J: TRBJ2-7
V: TRBV5-1
CDR3: ASSPGRGSYEQY

J: TRBJ1-4
V: TRBV6-5
CDR3: ASSRRPHREKLF

J: TRBJ2-7
V: TRBV2
CDR3: ASSDWTDLYEQY

J: TRBJ1-2
V: TRBV6-5
CDR3: ASSYSRVGNYGYT

J: TRBJ2-7
V: TRBV19
CDR3: ASSRQGSYEQY

J: TRBJ1-2
V: TRBV6-5
CDR3: ASSYSNNYGYT

J: TRBJ1-2
V: TRBV6-1
CDR3: ASSRDRGYGYT

J: TRBJ2-2
V: TRBV29-1
CDR3: SVEGLLTGELF